These 20 T cell receptor beta chains were all obtained from the same sample, sequenced in a study of cytomegalovirus exposure and HLA in healthy donors. This PCR relied on a set of 60 Vbeta primers and 13 Jbeta primers. The table came from immunoSEQ multiplex PCR; TCRdb's copy has only in-frame clones and leaves some out. Seen here are about 110,000 clones, 81% observed once, and the top ten hold roughly 2%. Sequencing input: PBMCs. All receptors derive from a woman in her 30s in good health and CMV-seronegative.

The chain uses TRBV6-1 and TRBJ1-5; 9 positions match TRBD1. V lost 6 bases, J lost 3 bases, and 3 bases stayed unmatched. Germline V CDR1 and CDR2: MNHNS, SASEGT. This CDR3 is 14 amino acids long. The CDR3 loop reads CASRWTGVNQPQHF. CDR3 nucleotide sequence: TGTGCCAGCAGATGGACAGGGGTCAATCAGCCCCAGCATTTT.

The rearrangement links TRBV27 to TRBJ2-7, with D possibly TRBD2 on 5 matching bases. This CDR3 contains 16 residues. Looked up from germline, CDR1 is MNHEY and CDR2 is SMNVEV (reference sequence). The germline V and J ends were trimmed by 5 bases and 3 bases, with 20 bases remaining between them. CDR3 sequence (DNA): TGTGCCAGCAGTCCCCTCGGGGTAGCGCAACTCTACGAGCAGTACTTC. Protein sequence: CASSPLGVAQLYEQYF.

The chain couples TRBV11-2 to TRBJ2-7, with 7 bases identical to TRBD1. The CDR3 is 16 residues long. Germline CDR1 is SGHAT and CDR2 is FQNNGV. After removal of 2 bases from V and 3 bases from J, the junction contained 10 bases not matched to a gene. CDR3 sequence reads: CASSLQGQRPNYEQYF. The CDR3 DNA is TGTGCCAGCAGCTTACAGGGACAGCGTCCCAACTACGAGCAGTACTTC.

The chain employs TRBV28 and TRBJ2-1, with D unclear. Germline lookup yields CDR1 MDHEN and CDR2 SYDVKM. The CDR3 sequence is 13 residues long. V was pared by 6 bases and J by 4 bases, with 10 bases between. CDR3 in amino acids: CASRLSRYNEQFF. CDR3 nucleotide sequence: TGTGCCAGCAGGCTATCTAGGTACAATGAGCAGTTCTTC.

The rearrangement uses TRBV7-9 and TRBJ2-5, with D unresolved. Germline CDR1 and CDR2: SEHNR and FQNEAQ (reference sequence). Deletions cut 5 bases from V and 0 bases from J, with 19 bases between. The CDR3 contains 17 residues. CDR3 amino acids: CASSPALITENQETQYF. CDR3 bases: TGTGCCAGCAGCCCAGCCCTAATCACAGAAAACCAAGAGACCCAGTACTTC.

CDR3 amino acids: CASRRTGQNYGYTF. Here the CDR3 DNA reads TGTGCCAGCAGACGTACGGGACAGAACTATGGCTACACCTTC. The chain recombines TRBV5-4 with TRBJ1-2, with 7 nucleotides matching TRBD1. This CDR3 region has 14 residues. Germline lookup yields CDR1 SGHNT and CDR2 YYREEE (reference sequence). V trimming: 5 bases; J trimming: 2 bases; junction bases outside the gene matches: 6.

The chain combines TRBV5-1 with TRBJ2-7; 7 nucleotides agree with TRBD1. The CDR3 extends over 14 amino acids. Trimming at V came to 4 bases and at J to 4 bases, leaving 8 bases not matched to a gene. Germline loops: CDR1 SGHRS, CDR2 YFSETQ. The CDR3 DNA reads as TGCGCCAGCAGCGTCCACGGGACAGAATACGAGCAGTACTTC. Residues: CASSVHGTEYEQYF.

The chain recombines TRBV10-1 with TRBJ2-3; 8 positions match TRBD2. CDR1 is WNHNN and CDR2 is SYGVQD in the germline V gene (reference sequence). V shed 0 bases and J 3 bases; nucleotides not matched to a gene: 2. This CDR3 contains 15 residues. CDR3 DNA sequence: TGCGCCAGCAGTGAGTCGAGCGGGAGTACAGATACGCAGTATTTT. Translation: CASSESSGSTDTQYF.

V is TRBV29-1 and J is TRBJ2-7; 10 nucleotides align to TRBD2. The CDR3 covers 13 residues. Trimming cost V 4 bases and J 4 bases; bases outside gene matches: 4. CDR1 is SQVTM and CDR2 is ANQGSEA in the germline V gene. For the CDR3, the DNA is TGCAGCGTTGTGAAGCGGGGGGGGTACGAGCAGTACTTC. Amino acids: CSVVKRGGYEQYF.

CDR3 in DNA: TGTGCCAGCAGTACTACTACTGGCACGAATACGCAGTATTTT. Its translation: CASSTTTGTNTQYF. This chain connects TRBV28 to TRBJ2-3; unclear D gene. Trimming left V 5 bases short and J 7 bases short, with 16 bases between. The CDR3 runs to 14 residues. Germline V gene data show CDR1 as MDHEN and CDR2 as SYDVKM.

V is TRBV19 and J is TRBJ2-3; TRBD1 is a possible D gene (6 bases). The CDR3 totals 13 residues. The V and J ends lost 11 bases and 0 bases respectively, with 12 bases between them. Germline V gives CDR1 LNHDA, CDR2 SQIVND (reference sequence). The CDR3 spells CAGNRASTDTQYF. The CDR3 DNA reads as TGTGCCGGAAACAGGGCTAGCACAGATACGCAGTATTTT.

The chain carries TRBV5-5 and TRBJ1-4, with D hard to call. Germline V gene sequence: CDR1 SGHKS, CDR2 YYEKEE (reference sequence). This CDR3 has 13 amino acids. V was trimmed by 0 bases and J by 8 bases, leaving 8 bases between them. CDR3 amino acids: CASSLASSEKLFF. For the CDR3, the DNA is TGTGCCAGCAGCTTGGCGTCGAGCGAAAAACTGTTTTTT.

This sequence joins TRBV28 and TRBJ1-1; TRBD1 is a possible D gene (6 bases). Germline lookup yields CDR1 MDHEN and CDR2 SYDVKM. V gave up 7 bases and J gave up 6 bases, with 9 bases separating them. The CDR3 totals 11 residues. CDR3 nucleotides: TGTGCCAGCAAGGGGGTCCCTGAAGCTTTCTTT. The encoded protein is CASKGVPEAFF.

The J gene is TRBJ1-6, the V gene TRBV5-4; 12 nucleotides agree with TRBD1. Looked up from germline, CDR1 is SGHNT and CDR2 is YYREEE (reference sequence). The CDR3 consists of 14 residues. V lost 5 bases and J lost 7; bases outside the gene matches: 1. CDR3 DNA: TGTGCCAGCAGGGGACAGGGGGCGAATTCACCCCTCCACTTT. Protein: CASRGQGANSPLHF.

The rearrangement joins TRBV5-1 to TRBJ1-4; D not certain. The germline gives CDR1 SGHRS, CDR2 YFSETQ. V was clipped by 2 bases and J by 10 bases, with 12 bases between them. CDR3 length equals 13 residues. The CDR3 sequence: CASSLRTVGKLFF. The CDR3 DNA sequence: TGCGCCAGCAGCTTAAGAACAGTCGGAAAACTGTTTTTT.

The chain recombines TRBV7-9 with TRBJ2-1; D remains ambiguous. Trimming shortened V by 4 bases and J by 7 bases, and 11 bases separated the two germline ends. Germline CDR1 and CDR2: SEHNR and FQNEAQ (reference sequence). The CDR3 is made up of 13 amino acids. CDR3 amino acids: CASSSLNGNEQFF. The CDR3 DNA sequence: TGTGCCAGCAGCTCCCTGAACGGGAATGAGCAGTTCTTC.

This clone was counted a few times. This chain links TRBV4-1 with TRBJ1-2; the D gene is possibly TRBD1 (5 bases). CDR1 is MGHRA, CDR2 YSYEKL, per germline. The ends were cut back, 1 base at V and 8 bases at J, with 23 bases in the middle. The CDR3 covers 17 residues. The CDR3: CASSQVDMGLNIGGYTF. DNA for the CDR3: TGCGCCAGCAGCCAAGTAGATATGGGACTAAATATTGGCGGCTACACCTTC.

J is TRBJ1-5 and V is TRBV29-1; D perhaps matches TRBD1 (5 bases). V lost 4 bases and J lost 0, with 10 bases in between. The V gene's germline CDR1 is SQVTM and CDR2 ANQGSEA. This CDR3 spans 14 amino acids. The CDR3 protein is CSVGGGTSNQPQHF. CDR3 nucleotide sequence: TGCAGCGTTGGGGGGGGGACTAGCAATCAGCCCCAGCATTTT. The whole variable domain, remainder taken from reference TRBV29-1 and TRBJ1-5, is SAVISQKPSRDICQRGTSLTIQCQVDSQVTMMFWYRQQPGQSLTLIATANQGSEATYESGFVIDKFPISRPNLTFSTLTVSNMSPEDSSIYLCSVGGGTSNQPQHFGDGTRLSIL.

The rearrangement uses TRBV6-4 and TRBJ1-2; D possibly corresponds to TRBD1 (6 bases). Trimming stripped 4 bases from V and 0 bases from J, with 12 bases between. The CDR3 contains 15 residues. The V gene's germline CDR1 is MRHNA and CDR2 SNTAGT. CDR3 sequence reads: CASSAGQLTNYGYTF. The CDR3 region has the DNA TGTGCCAGCAGTGCCGGACAGCTTACTAACTATGGCTACACCTTC.

DNA for the CDR3: TGTGCCTGGAACCCAGGGGCCGGGGAGCTGTTTTTT. Translated, it gives CAWNPGAGELFF. J is TRBJ2-2 and V is TRBV30; D is possibly TRBD1 (6 bases). The CDR3 has 12 amino acids. The V gene's germline CDR1 is GTSNPN and CDR2 SVGIG (reference sequence). Trimming took 4 bases from V and 6 from J, leaving 9 bases between them. Combining the CDR3 with reference TRBV30 and TRBJ2-2 gives the whole variable domain SQTIHQWPATLVQPVGSPLSLECTVEGTSNPNLYWYRQAAGRGLQLLFYSVGIGQISSEVPQNLSASRPQDRQFILSSKKLLLSDSGFYLCAWNPGAGELFFGEGSRLTVL.